Each of the 14 T cell receptor beta chains below was sequenced from the same sample in a study of cytomegalovirus exposure and HLA in healthy donors (dated by TCRdb to about 2017). Receptor libraries were prepared by the immunoSEQ multiplex PCR assay. A mixture of 60 forward primers for TCR Vbeta segments and 13 reverse primers for TCR Jbeta segments was used in the multiplex PCR. The immuneACCESS repertoire file appears here via TCRdb, limited to in-frame rearrangements. These files lack a portion of the clones; in checked studies, under half of the deficit traces to unresolved V genes, and the cause of the others is not known. The sample table records 90,000 to 95,000 clones; around 85% of these occur just once. The top ten hold about 1.2% of the sample. Specimen: PBMCs. The receptors originated from a girl aged 2-9 years in good health and CMV-seropositive.

The chain couples TRBV7-9 to TRBJ1-2, with unresolved D. Looked up from germline, CDR1 is SEHNR and CDR2 is FQNEAQ (reference sequence). The CDR3 is made up of 12 amino acids. With 5 bases removed from V and 4 bases from J, the gap between germline ends came to 8 bases. CDR3 coding DNA: TGTGCCAGCAGCATGGAGATCTATGGCTACACCTTC. Its translation: CASSMEIYGYTF.

This clone has a single count. The chain recombines TRBV28 with TRBJ2-7; D might be TRBD2 (5 bases). Trimming stripped 3 bases from V and 3 bases from J, with 15 bases between. This CDR3 has 15 residues. The germline CDR1 and CDR2 sequences are MDHEN and SYDVKM. Here the CDR3 reads CASSFIRESHYEQYF. Written as DNA, the CDR3 is TGTGCCAGCAGTTTTATACGGGAAAGTCACTACGAGCAGTACTTC.

The chain carries TRBV21-1 and TRBJ2-7; TRBD2 is taken as the D call from the table, unchecked against the DNA. TRBV21-1 has pseudogene status. The CDR3 consists of 17 residues. The CDR3 spells CASSKGCSAGSSYEQYF. CDR3 nucleotides: TGTGCCAGCAGCAAAGGGTGTTCCGCGGGGAGCTCCTACGAGCAGTACTTC.

Only one count was recorded for this clone. The CDR3 reads CASSYNSYEQYF. The CDR3, as DNA: TGTGCCAGCAGTTATAACAGTTACGAGCAGTACTTC. The gene calls are TRBV28 and TRBJ2-7; no clear D gene. CDR1 MDHEN and CDR2 SYDVKM come from the germline V gene. V gave up 4 bases and J gave up 4 bases, with 8 bases separating them. The CDR3 covers 12 residues. Together with reference TRBV28 and TRBJ2-7, the CDR3 gives the full variable domain: DVKVTQSSRYLVKRTGEKVFLECVQDMDHENMFWYRQDPGLGLRLIYFSYDVKMKEKGDIPEGYSVSREKKERFSLILESASTNQTSMYLCASSYNSYEQYFGPGTRLTVT.

This chain connects TRBV19 to TRBJ2-2, with D perhaps TRBD1 (5 bases). Germline lookup yields CDR1 LNHDA and CDR2 SQIVND (reference sequence). With 4 bases removed from V and 14 bases from J, the gap between germline ends came to 17 bases. The CDR3 length is 13 residues. The CDR3 nucleotides read TGTGCCAGTAGTAACATCGTAGGGGCGGTACTGTTTTTT. Translating gives CASSNIVGAVLFF.

This clone was found a few times. The chain is built from TRBV28 and TRBJ2-7; TRBD2 agrees at 10 bases. J was trimmed by 0 bases and V by 5 bases; bases with no gene match: 7. The germline V gene has CDR1 MDHEN and CDR2 SYDVKM. The CDR3 contains 16 residues. CDR3 DNA: TGTGCCAGCAGTCTCTCATCTAGCGGGAGCTCCTACGAGCAGTACTTC. Protein sequence: CASSLSSSGSSYEQYF. The variable domain in full, with the rest retrieved from reference TRBV28 and TRBJ2-7, is DVKVTQSSRYLVKRTGEKVFLECVQDMDHENMFWYRQDPGLGLRLIYFSYDVKMKEKGDIPEGYSVSREKKERFSLILESASTNQTSMYLCASSLSSSGSSYEQYFGPGTRLTVT.

As for this clone: The sample has other DNA sequences that encode this CDR3 too. The CDR3 nucleotides read TGTGCCTGGAGTGTGGGACTAGCGGGACCGACAGATACGCAGTATTTT. Protein: CAWSVGLAGPTDTQYF. This chain joins TRBV30 and TRBJ2-3; 13 bases are shared with TRBD2. Germline CDR1 GTSNPN, CDR2 SVGIG (reference sequence). This CDR3 region has 16 residues. Losses at the gene ends were 0 bases for V and 3 bases for J; bases not matched to a gene: 3.

The J gene is TRBJ2-2, the V gene TRBV30, with TRBD1 matching 7 bases. The germline gives CDR1 GTSNPN, CDR2 SVGIG (reference sequence). Losses at the gene ends were 3 bases for V and 5 bases for J; bases not matched to a gene: 3. There are 13 residues in the CDR3. CDR3 sequence (DNA): TGTGCCTGGAGCCAGACAGGGACCGGGGAGCTGTTTTTT. This sequence encodes CAWSQTGTGELFF.

The J gene is TRBJ1-2, the V gene TRBV27; 8 bases align to TRBD1. V lost 6 bases, J lost 6 bases, and 12 bases stayed unmatched. CDR3 length: 15 amino acids. Germline loops: CDR1 MNHEY, CDR2 SMNVEV (reference sequence). The CDR3 coding sequence is TGTGCCAGCAGGATACAGGGGGGCAATTCCAATGGCTACACCTTC. Protein sequence: CASRIQGGNSNGYTF.

The chain employs TRBV27 and TRBJ2-1; 7 bases agree with TRBD2. Germline lookup yields CDR1 MNHEY and CDR2 SMNVEV (reference sequence). This CDR3 has 14 residues. Trimming at V came to 8 bases and at J to 0 bases, leaving 4 bases not matched to a gene. This CDR3 is CASRRGSSYNEQFF. CDR3 bases: TGTGCCAGCCGGCGGGGGAGCTCCTACAATGAGCAGTTCTTC.

CDR3 coding DNA: TGTGCCAGCAGTCCCATCCGGACAGGACTCTCTGGAAACACCATATATTTT. This encodes CASSPIRTGLSGNTIYF. The V call is TRBV27, the J call TRBJ1-3, with TRBD1 identical over 7 bases. This CDR3 spans 17 amino acids. Trimming removed 5 bases from V and 0 bases from J; junction bases left unmatched: 10. Germline CDR1 and CDR2: MNHEY and SMNVEV (reference sequence).

The chain links TRBV28 to TRBJ2-5; TRBD2 aligns across 8 bases. With 3 bases clipped from V and 1 base from J, the junction kept 13 bases outside the gene matches. Germline-derived CDR1 and CDR2 are MDHEN and SYDVKM. This CDR3 has 18 amino acids. CDR3 region: CASSFEAAGASIQETQYF. The CDR3 coding sequence is TGTGCCAGCAGTTTCGAGGCAGCGGGAGCTTCGATCCAAGAGACCCAGTACTTC.

CDR3: CAWIWSGTITNYGYTF. CDR3 DNA sequence: TGTGCCTGGATCTGGTCGGGAACTATAACTAACTATGGCTACACCTTC. The chain combines TRBV30 with TRBJ1-2; no clear D. The CDR3 is made up of 16 amino acids. Trimming removed 4 bases from V and 0 bases from J, with 18 bases in between. Looked up from germline, CDR1 is GTSNPN and CDR2 is SVGIG (reference sequence).

This clone was counted a few times. The genes are TRBV10-2 and TRBJ1-1; TRBD1 agrees at 7 bases. CDR3 size: 14 residues. CDR1 WSHSY and CDR2 SAAADI come from the germline V gene. V trimming: 6 bases; J trimming: 0 bases; junction bases outside the gene matches: 4. The CDR3 here is CASRDRVVNTEAFF. Written as DNA, the CDR3 is TGCGCCAGCAGAGACAGGGTGGTGAACACTGAAGCTTTCTTT.